This TCR beta chain was profiled in a study of cytomegalovirus exposure and HLA in healthy donors. The PCR employed 60 Vbeta primers together with 13 Jbeta primers. Profiling relied on immunoSEQ multiplex PCR, and the TCRdb table lists in-frame clones only, not all of them. The sample has about 55,000 clones; 65% to 80% are singletons. Findings and limits, study-wide: Most subjects had HLA-A and HLA-B alleles reportedly predicted accurately by TCR beta sequences.

There are 11 residues in the CDR3. CDR1 is SNHLY, CDR2 FYNNEI, per germline. This clone was picked up a small number of times. Its antigen is not known. One end of the junction varies from germline; a read error may be responsible. The V and J genes are TRBV2 and TRBJ2-7; 7 bases line up with TRBD1. The sample taken for sequencing was PBMCs. This clonotype was sampled from a female donor in good health and CMV-seronegative. The CDR3 coding sequence is TGTGCCAGCAGTGGGTCTCCGGGACAGAAGTTC. It is translated as CASSGSPGQKF.